This T cell receptor beta chain was captured by sequencing in a study of T cell responses to AZD1222 COVID-19 vaccine. Trimming took 5 bases from V and 1 from J, leaving 12 bases between them. The CDR3 is 15 residues long. Per the germline V gene, CDR1 is SGHTA and CDR2 is FQGTGA. Method: immunoSEQ multiplex PCR; TCRdb's copy keeps in-frame clones and lacks some. The data contain about 150,000 clones, about nine tenths of them singletons. The chain employs TRBV7-3 and TRBJ2-1; D is possibly TRBD2 (5 bases). The receptor's source is an adult in good health. Sequenced material: peripheral blood, taken on day 0 of AZD1222 vaccination. CDR3 sequence reads: CASSPREVSYNEQFF. The CDR3 coding sequence is TGTGCCAGCAGCCCCCGGGAAGTTTCCTACAATGAGCAGTTCTTC. The full variable domain, rest sourced from reference TRBV7-3 and TRBJ2-1, is GAGVSQTPSNKVTEKGKYVELRCDPISGHTALYWYRQSLGQGPEFLIYFQGTGAADDSGLPNDRFFAVRPEGSVSTLKIQRTERGDSAVYLCASSPREVSYNEQFFGPGTRLTVL.